This TCR beta chain comes out of a study of T cells after yellow fever vaccination. Study in general: The fractions with low cell numbers were processed using SMART-Seq v4 Ultra Low Input.

Production of TCR cDNA was by 5'RACE template switching, which also added a universal primer site and UMIs. From the 5' RACE reads, TCRdb called clonotypes with MiXCR, one entry per CDR3 protein. The top ten clones hold about 25% of a sample with roughly 120,000 distinct CDR3 sequences, more than 7.5% of them seen once. CDR3 size: 15 residues. V was shortened by 2 bases and J by 1 base, with 8 bases between the two germline ends. Germline-derived CDR1 and CDR2 are SGHVS and FQNEAQ. This clonotype was seen ten or more times. The genes are TRBV7-8 and TRBJ1-4, with D maybe TRBD1 (6 bases). The source of this sequence is a young man who received the YFV17D yellow fever vaccine. The sample consisted of CD8+ T cells sorted from PBMCs, taken 45 days after the yellow fever booster vaccination. CDR3 in amino acids: CASSLQGGTNEKLFF. CDR3 in DNA: TGTGCCAGCAGCTTACAAGGGGGAACTAATGAAAAACTGTTTTTT.